This TCR beta chain emerged from a study of cytomegalovirus exposure and HLA in healthy donors. PCR involved 60 Vbeta and 13 Jbeta primers. TCRdb's table, derived via immunoSEQ multiplex PCR, lists solely in-frame clones and lacks some. The sample has some 210,000 clones, roughly four fifths seen once; the top ten hold around 9.6%. This CDR3 contains 12 residues. V was cut by 1 base and J by 5 bases, with 3 bases left in between. CDR1 and CDR2 (germline): MDHEN, SYDVKM. In this sample, this clone turned up a few times. This receptor was obtained from a woman between 45 and 65 years old in good health and CMV-seropositive. This sequence joins TRBV28 and TRBJ2-1, with no clear D. The sequenced sample consisted of PBMCs. For the CDR3, the DNA is TGTGCCAGCAGTTTATCAAACAATGAGCAGTTCTTC. Translated, it gives CASSLSNNEQFF.